This T cell receptor (beta chain) is from a study of blood T cell repertoires in COVID-19. V lost 2 bases, J lost 2 bases, and 7 bases stayed unmatched. The CDR3 runs to 17 residues. Germline lookup yields CDR1 SGHTA and CDR2 FQGNSA. Libraries were prepared by immunoSEQ multiplex PCR; TCRdb keeps only in-frame clonotypes and omits some of them. The sample has about 150,000 clones, roughly 84% seen once. The rearrangement links TRBV7-2 to TRBJ2-1; 9 bases align to TRBD2. The specimen sequenced was peripheral blood. This TCR derives from a woman of 80 years or more with active or convalescent COVID-19. The CDR3 is CASSLPLAGATYNEQFF. The CDR3 DNA reads TGTGCCAGCAGCTTACCTTTAGCGGGGGCGACCTACAATGAGCAGTTCTTC.